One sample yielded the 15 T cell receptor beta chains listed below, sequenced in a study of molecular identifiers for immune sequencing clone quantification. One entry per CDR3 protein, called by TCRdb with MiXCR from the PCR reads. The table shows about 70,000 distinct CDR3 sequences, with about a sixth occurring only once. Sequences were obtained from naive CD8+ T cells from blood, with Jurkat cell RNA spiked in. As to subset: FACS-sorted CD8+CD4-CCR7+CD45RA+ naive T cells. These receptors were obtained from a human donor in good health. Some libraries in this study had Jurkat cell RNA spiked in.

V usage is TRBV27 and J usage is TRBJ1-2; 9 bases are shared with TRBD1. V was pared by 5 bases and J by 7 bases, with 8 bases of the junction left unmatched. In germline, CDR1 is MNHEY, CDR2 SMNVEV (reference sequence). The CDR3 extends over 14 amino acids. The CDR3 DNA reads TGTGCCAGCAGTACAGGGGGCGGTATTCGTGGCTACACCTTC. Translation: CASSTGGGIRGYTF.

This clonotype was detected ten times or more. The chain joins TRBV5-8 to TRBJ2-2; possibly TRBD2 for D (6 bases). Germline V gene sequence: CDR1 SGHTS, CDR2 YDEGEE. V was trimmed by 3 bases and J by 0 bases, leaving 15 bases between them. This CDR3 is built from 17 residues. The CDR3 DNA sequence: TGTGCCAGCAGCTCCCTCCGGGCGGGACCGAACACCGGGGAGCTGTTTTTT. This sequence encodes CASSSLRAGPNTGELFF.

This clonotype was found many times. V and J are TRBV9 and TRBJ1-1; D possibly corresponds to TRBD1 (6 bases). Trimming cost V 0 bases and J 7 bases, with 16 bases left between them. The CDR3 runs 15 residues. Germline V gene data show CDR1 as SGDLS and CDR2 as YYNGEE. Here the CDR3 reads CASSVGARGRDEAFF. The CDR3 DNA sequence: TGTGCCAGCAGCGTAGGGGCTCGGGGGCGAGATGAAGCTTTCTTT.

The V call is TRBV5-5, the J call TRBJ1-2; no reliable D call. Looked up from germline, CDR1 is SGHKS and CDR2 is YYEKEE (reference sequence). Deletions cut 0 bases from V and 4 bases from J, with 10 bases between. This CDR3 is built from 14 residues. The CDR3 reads CASSLAVQSYGYTF. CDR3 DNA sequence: TGTGCCAGCAGCTTGGCCGTCCAGTCCTATGGCTACACCTTC.

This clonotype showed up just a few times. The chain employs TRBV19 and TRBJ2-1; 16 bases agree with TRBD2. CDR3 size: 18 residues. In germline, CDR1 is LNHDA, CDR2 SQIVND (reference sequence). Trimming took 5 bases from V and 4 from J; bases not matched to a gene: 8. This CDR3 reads CASSPGTSGRGGYNEQFF. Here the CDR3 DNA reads TGTGCCAGTAGTCCAGGGACTAGCGGGAGGGGAGGTTACAATGAGCAGTTCTTC.

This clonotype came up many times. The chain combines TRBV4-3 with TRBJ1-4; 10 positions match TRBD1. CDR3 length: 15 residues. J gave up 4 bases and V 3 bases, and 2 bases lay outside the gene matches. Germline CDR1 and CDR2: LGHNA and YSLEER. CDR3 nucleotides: TGCGCCAGCAGCCAGGGACAGGGGTTTAATGAAAAACTGTTTTTT. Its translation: CASSQGQGFNEKLFF.

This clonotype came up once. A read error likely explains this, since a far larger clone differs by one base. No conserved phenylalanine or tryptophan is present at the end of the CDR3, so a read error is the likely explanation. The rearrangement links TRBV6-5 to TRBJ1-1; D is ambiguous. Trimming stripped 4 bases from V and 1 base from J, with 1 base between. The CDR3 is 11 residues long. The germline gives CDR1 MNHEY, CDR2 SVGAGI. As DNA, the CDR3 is TGTGCCAGCAGTTCGAACACTGAAGCTTTCTCT. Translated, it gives CASSSNTEAFS.

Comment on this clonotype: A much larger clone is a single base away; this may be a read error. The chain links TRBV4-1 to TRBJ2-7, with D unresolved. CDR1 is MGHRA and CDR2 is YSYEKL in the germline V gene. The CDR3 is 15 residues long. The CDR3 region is CASSQATTRNYAQYF. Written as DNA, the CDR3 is TGCGCCAGCAGCCAAGCCACCACCCGAAACTACGCGCAGTACTTC.

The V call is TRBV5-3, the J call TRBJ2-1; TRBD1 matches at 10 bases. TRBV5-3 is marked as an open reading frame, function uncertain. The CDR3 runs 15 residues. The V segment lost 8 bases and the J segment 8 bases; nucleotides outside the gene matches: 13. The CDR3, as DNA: TGTGCCAGCAGCACGGGACAGGGGCCTTTGGATGAGCAGTTCTTC. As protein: CASSTGQGPLDEQFF.

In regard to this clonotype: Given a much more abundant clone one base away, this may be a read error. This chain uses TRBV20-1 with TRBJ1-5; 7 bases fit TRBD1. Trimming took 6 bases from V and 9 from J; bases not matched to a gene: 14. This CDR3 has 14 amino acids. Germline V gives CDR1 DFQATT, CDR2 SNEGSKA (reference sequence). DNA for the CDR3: TGCAGTGCCCCCGTCAGGGGGAGTTATCGGCCCCAGCATTTT. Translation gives CSAPVRGSYRPQHF.

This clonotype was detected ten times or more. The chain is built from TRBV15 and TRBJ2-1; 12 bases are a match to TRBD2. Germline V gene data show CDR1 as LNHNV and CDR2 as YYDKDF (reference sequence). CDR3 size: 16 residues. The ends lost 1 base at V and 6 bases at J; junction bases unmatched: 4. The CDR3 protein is CATSRAGLAGRNEQFF. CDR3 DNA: TGTGCCACCAGCAGAGCTGGACTAGCGGGACGCAATGAGCAGTTCTTC.

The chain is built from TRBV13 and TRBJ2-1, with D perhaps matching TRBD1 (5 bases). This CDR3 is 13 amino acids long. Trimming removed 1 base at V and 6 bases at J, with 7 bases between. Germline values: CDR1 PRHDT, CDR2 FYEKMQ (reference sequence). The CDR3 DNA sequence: TGTGCCAGCAGCTTAGAGCAGGGCAATGAGCAGTTCTTC. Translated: CASSLEQGNEQFF.

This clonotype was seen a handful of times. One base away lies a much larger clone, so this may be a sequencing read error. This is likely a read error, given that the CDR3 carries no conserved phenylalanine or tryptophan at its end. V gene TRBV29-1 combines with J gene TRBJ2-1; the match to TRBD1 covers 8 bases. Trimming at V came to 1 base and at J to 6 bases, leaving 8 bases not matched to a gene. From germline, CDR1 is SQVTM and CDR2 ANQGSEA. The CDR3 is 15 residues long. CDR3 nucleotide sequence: TGCAGCGTTGAAGGCTCAGACAGGGGAGGCAATGAGCAGTTCTCC. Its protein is CSVEGSDRGGNEQFS.

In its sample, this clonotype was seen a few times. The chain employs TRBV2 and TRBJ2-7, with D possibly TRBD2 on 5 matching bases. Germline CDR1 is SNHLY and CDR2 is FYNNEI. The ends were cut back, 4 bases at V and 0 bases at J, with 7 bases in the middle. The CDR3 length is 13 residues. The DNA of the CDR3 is TGTGCCAGCAGTGGGGGAGACTCCTACGAGCAGTACTTC. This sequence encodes CASSGGDSYEQYF.

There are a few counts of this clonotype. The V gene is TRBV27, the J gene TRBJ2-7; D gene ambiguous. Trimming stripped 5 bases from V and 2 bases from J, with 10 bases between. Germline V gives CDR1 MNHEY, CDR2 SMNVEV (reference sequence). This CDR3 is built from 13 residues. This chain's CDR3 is CASSLSLPYEQYF. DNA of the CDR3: TGTGCCAGCAGTCTCTCCCTTCCCTACGAGCAGTACTTC.